This is a list of T cell receptor beta chains from one sample in a study of T-cell reconstitution after alpha-beta-depleted transplantation in children. TCRdb fed the PCR reads into MiXCR, producing one record per CDR3 protein. The sample has some 600,000 distinct CDR3 sequences, 10% to 15% seen once; the top ten hold roughly 2.3%. The source was PBMCs, mostly from graft donor cells, collected 360 days after TCRalphabeta/CD19-depleted stem cell transplant. The receptors come from a male patient between 5 and 17 years old who had a stem cell transplant for acute myeloid leukemia, so the T cells may come from the graft donor. Both conserved end residues are part of each CDR3. The order of the fields is V gene, clone size, D gene, J gene, CDR3 protein, CDR3 DNA. D genes are given only for firm matches. Clone size is given for some rows only: seen once, a few or many times, or a class if the clone is expanded.

V: TRBV11-3
size: few
D: TRBD1
J: TRBJ2-2
CDR3: CASSARQGANTGELFF
DNA: TGTGCCAGCAGCGCCCGACAGGGGGCGAACACCGGGGAGCTGTTTTTT

V: TRBV27
size: few
D: TRBD1
J: TRBJ2-7
CDR3: CASSSWGGTGNNEQYF
DNA: TGTGCCAGCAGTTCTTGGGGCGGGACAGGGAACAACGAGCAGTACTTC

V: TRBV14
size: -
D: TRBD1
J: TRBJ2-7
CDR3: CASRRTGASYEQYF
DNA: TGTGCCAGCAGACGGACAGGGGCTTCCTACGAGCAGTACTTC

V: TRBV12-3/TRBV12-4
size: few
D: TRBD1
J: TRBJ2-5
CDR3: CASSSSDRGFETQYF
DNA: TGTGCCAGCAGTTCCTCAGACAGGGGTTTCGAGACCCAGTACTTC

V: TRBV20-1
size: few
D: TRBD1
J: TRBJ1-1
CDR3: CSARAEGAEAFF
DNA: TGCAGTGCTAGAGCAGAGGGGGCCGAAGCTTTCTTT

V: TRBV6-2/TRBV6-3
size: few
D: TRBD2
J: TRBJ2-1
CDR3: CASSNPLAGENEQFF
DNA: TGTGCCAGCAGTAATCCACTAGCGGGAGAGAATGAGCAGTTCTTC

V: TRBV7-9
size: few
D: TRBD2
J: TRBJ2-2
CDR3: CATSGKNTGELFF
DNA: TGTGCCACCAGCGGGAAGAACACCGGGGAGCTGTTTTTT

V: TRBV5-5
size: few
D: -
J: TRBJ2-1
CDR3: CASSFGGTYNEQFF
DNA: TGTGCCAGCAGCTTCGGGGGAACCTACAATGAGCAGTTCTTC

V: TRBV20-1
size: -
D: -
J: TRBJ1-5
CDR3: CSARVEGRSNQPQHF
DNA: TGCAGTGCTAGAGTGGAGGGACGAAGCAATCAGCCCCAGCATTTT

V: TRBV4-3
size: few
D: TRBD2
J: TRBJ2-3
CDR3: CASSQDSGREVADTQYF
DNA: TGCGCCAGCAGCCAAGACTCGGGGCGGGAGGTGGCAGATACGCAGTATTTT

V: TRBV28
size: -
D: -
J: TRBJ2-7
CDR3: CAVSAGGSYEQYF
DNA: TGTGCCGTTTCGGCAGGAGGGTCCTACGAGCAGTACTTC

V: TRBV28
size: -
D: TRBD1
J: TRBJ2-7
CDR3: CASSPYPDRVWQYF
DNA: TGTGCCAGCAGTCCCTACCCAGACAGGGTATGGCAGTACTTC

V: TRBV6-1
size: many
D: -
J: TRBJ2-6
CDR3: CASSPPVSGANVLTF
DNA: TGTGCCAGCAGCCCCCCTGTCTCGGGGGCCAACGTCCTGACTTTC

V: TRBV2
size: -
D: -
J: TRBJ2-2
CDR3: CASTTNTGELFF
DNA: TGTGCCAGCACGACGAACACCGGGGAGCTGTTTTTT

V: TRBV20-1
size: many
D: TRBD1
J: TRBJ2-3
CDR3: CSASTGATDTQYF
DNA: TGCAGTGCTTCTACAGGGGCGACAGATACGCAGTATTTT

V: TRBV9
size: -
D: TRBD2
J: TRBJ2-5
CDR3: CASSVVASGRWETQYF
DNA: TGTGCCAGCAGCGTAGTTGCTAGCGGGAGATGGGAGACCCAGTACTTC

V: TRBV6-1
size: few
D: -
J: TRBJ2-2
CDR3: CASSPGRRYTGELFF
DNA: TGTGCCAGCAGCCCAGGGAGGAGGTATACCGGGGAGCTGTTTTTT

V: TRBV20-1
size: few
D: TRBD2
J: TRBJ2-5
CDR3: CSADISRTEDRSGRARGPYF
DNA: TGCAGTGCCGATATTTCTCGGACGGAGGATCGTAGCGGGAGGGCGCGCGGTCCGTACTTC

V: TRBV7-2
size: -
D: -
J: TRBJ2-5
CDR3: CASSLTWEQTQYF
DNA: TGTGCCAGCAGCTTAACATGGGAGCAGACCCAGTACTTC

V: TRBV7-2
size: -
D: TRBD1
J: TRBJ2-7
CDR3: CASSPDRGGTYEQYF
DNA: TGTGCCAGCAGCCCAGACAGGGGTGGCACCTACGAGCAGTACTTC

V: TRBV15
size: few
D: -
J: TRBJ1-4
CDR3: CATENATNEKLFF
DNA: TGTGCCACCGAAAATGCAACTAATGAAAAACTGTTTTTT

V: TRBV4-1
size: -
D: -
J: TRBJ1-1
CDR3: CASSQGPGWTEAFF
DNA: TGCGCCAGCAGCCAAGGTCCGGGGTGGACTGAAGCTTTCTTT

V: TRBV10-3
size: -
D: -
J: TRBJ2-1
CDR3: CAISDGGGGTYNEQFF
DNA: TGTGCCATCAGTGATGGGGGCGGCGGGACTTACAATGAGCAGTTCTTC